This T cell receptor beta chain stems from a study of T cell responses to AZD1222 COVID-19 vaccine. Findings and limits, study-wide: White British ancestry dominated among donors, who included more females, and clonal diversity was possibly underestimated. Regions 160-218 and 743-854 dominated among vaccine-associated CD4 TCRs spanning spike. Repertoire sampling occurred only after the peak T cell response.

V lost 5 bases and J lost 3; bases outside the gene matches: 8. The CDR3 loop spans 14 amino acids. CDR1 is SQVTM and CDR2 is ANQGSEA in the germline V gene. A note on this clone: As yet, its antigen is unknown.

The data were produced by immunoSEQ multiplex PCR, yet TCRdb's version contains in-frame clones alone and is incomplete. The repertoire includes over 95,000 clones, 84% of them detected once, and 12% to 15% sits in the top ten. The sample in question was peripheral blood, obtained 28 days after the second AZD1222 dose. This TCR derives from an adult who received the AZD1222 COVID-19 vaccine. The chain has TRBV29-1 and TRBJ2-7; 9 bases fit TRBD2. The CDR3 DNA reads TGCAGCGTTTCCCTAGCGGGAACCAACTACGAGCAGTACTTC. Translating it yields CSVSLAGTNYEQYF.